The clone carrying this T cell receptor beta chain came up many times. This record comes from a study of CD4 and CD8 cells across lung adenocarcinoma regions. Samples came from patients with localized non-small cell lung adenocarcinoma. TCRdb reprocessed the PCR reads with MiXCR, giving one entry per CDR3 protein. The sample has some 25,000 distinct CDR3 sequences; around half are singletons. The sequence was collected from a male donor with lung adenocarcinoma. The CD4 and CD8 labels of this study may be unreliable. The sequencing input was CD8+ T cells from the center of a lung tumor.

The CDR3 DNA reads as TGCGCCAGCAGCCAAAGCGGGGCGCGCACAGATACGCAGTATTTT. Translation: CASSQSGARTDTQYF. The chain carries TRBV4-1 and TRBJ2-3; 7 bases match TRBD2. Germline values: CDR1 MGHRA, CDR2 YSYEKL. The CDR3 runs 15 residues. V lost 2 bases, J lost 1 base, and 3 bases stayed unmatched.